Listed here are 21 T cell receptor beta chains from one sample, sequenced in a study of regulatory T cells in long-lasting Graves disease (dated by TCRdb to about 2021). Library creation used multiplex PCR. Instrument on record: Illumina HiSeq 4000. CDR3 regions were amplified by Arm-PCR with iRepertoire HTBI primers to construct TCR beta libraries. TCRdb trimmed the raw reads at Q25, called clones with MiXCR and kept productive beta chains. One record per CDR3 amino acid sequence lists the most common genes and DNA. Across this sample there are hundreds of thousands of distinct CDR3 sequences, with 15% seen only once. Around 7.6% of the sample goes to the ten largest clones. In light of the paper, this sample's time point label describes: newly diagnosed GD, antithyroid drugs for less than 3 months. RNA was extracted from PBMCs in TRIzol for both TCR sequencing and RNA sequencing. These data also formed part of another study, on T cells in Graves' hyperthyroidism and ophthalmopathy.

Sequenced material: peripheral blood mononuclear cells (PBMCs), taken at new diagnosis, from a patient treated with antithyroid drugs. These receptors all stem from a woman aged 35 to 49 with Graves disease. Donor details come from another sample of the same person, matched by shared clones.

This clonotype occurred many times. The chain carries TRBV20-1 and TRBJ2-5; 9 bases match TRBD2. The germline V gene has CDR1 DFQATT and CDR2 SNEGSKA (reference sequence). The junction had 16 bases not matched to a gene; V was cut back by 7 bases and J by 4 bases. The CDR3 is 16 residues long. This CDR3 is CSGAGLAGKRGETQYF. CDR3 coding DNA: TGCAGTGGGGCGGGGCTAGCGGGAAAAAGAGGAGAGACCCAGTACTTC.

Note on this clonotype: The CDR3 does not close with the conserved phenylalanine or tryptophan, likely indicating a read error. CDR3 residues: CASSSGQFTGELFS. CDR3 coding DNA: TGTGCCAGCAGCTCCGGACAGTTCACCGGGGAGCTGTTTTCT. This chain links TRBV7-9 with TRBJ2-2; D may be TRBD1 (6 bases). V gave up 4 bases and J gave up 4 bases, with 10 bases separating them. Germline CDR1 SEHNR, CDR2 FQNEAQ (reference sequence). This CDR3 has 14 amino acids.

This clonotype came up many times. The V call is TRBV10-3, the J call TRBJ2-1; TRBD1 might be the D (5 bases). Trimming removed 6 bases at V and 4 bases at J, with 10 bases between. The CDR3 is 13 amino acids. From germline, CDR1 is ENHRY and CDR2 SYGVKD. Written as DNA, the CDR3 is TGTGCCATCAGACAGGCCTCTTACAATGAGCAGTTCTTC. This codes for CAIRQASYNEQFF.

This clonotype has ten or more counts. V gene TRBV11-1 combines with J gene TRBJ2-2; 14 positions agree with TRBD2. The CDR3 runs to 15 residues. Germline assignment: CDR1 SGHAT and CDR2 FQDESV (reference sequence). Trimming removed 4 bases from V and 7 bases from J; junction bases left unmatched: 2. This CDR3 is CASSSGLAGVGELFF. The CDR3 region has the DNA TGTGCCAGCAGCTCGGGACTAGCGGGAGTCGGGGAGCTGTTTTTT.

This clonotype was seen repeatedly, ten times or more. The CDR3 sequence is CASSLGLGYEQYF. The DNA of the CDR3 is TGTGCCAGCAGCTTAGGATTGGGGTACGAGCAGTACTTC. The chain recombines TRBV11-2 with TRBJ2-7; D not resolved. From germline, CDR1 is SGHAT and CDR2 FQNNGV. This CDR3 comprises 13 residues. V was cut by 1 base and J by 4 bases, with 8 bases left in between.

The chain joins TRBV27 to TRBJ1-1; a weak D match, TRBD1 (6 bases). This CDR3 comprises 15 residues. V was pared by 7 bases and J by 1 base, with 16 bases between. Germline V gene data show CDR1 as MNHEY and CDR2 as SMNVEV (reference sequence). The chain's CDR3 is CASNPHGTPNTEAFF. The CDR3 DNA reads TGTGCCAGCAATCCACACGGGACACCGAACACTGAAGCTTTCTTT.

This clonotype was observed at least ten times. This chain links TRBV12-3 or TRBV12-4 with TRBJ2-1, with D possibly being TRBD1 (6 bases). V lost 5 bases to trimming and J lost 8 bases, with 7 bases between them. The CDR3 contains 11 residues. The DNA for the CDR3 is TGTGCCAGCAGTCCAGGGGATGAGCAGTTCTTC. Translating gives CASSPGDEQFF.

The chain uses TRBV6-2 or TRBV6-3 and TRBJ2-1; 9 bases agree with TRBD2. This CDR3 spans 17 amino acids. Per germline, CDR1 MNHEY and CDR2 SVGEGT. V lost 4 bases to trimming and J lost 9 bases; unmatched junction nucleotides: 16. This CDR3 reads CASSLVIGAGGPGEQFF. CDR3 nucleotides: TGTGCCAGCAGTTTAGTCATTGGGGCGGGAGGGCCCGGTGAGCAGTTCTTC.

J is TRBJ2-1 and V is TRBV4-1; no clear D. V lost 0 bases, J lost 12 bases, and 6 bases lay in between. This CDR3 region has 11 residues. Germline loops: CDR1 MGHRA, CDR2 YSYEKL. Here the CDR3 DNA reads TGCGCCAGCAGCCAAGAGTTCCGGCAGTTCTTC. Amino acids: CASSQEFRQFF.

The J gene is TRBJ2-3, the V gene TRBV11-1; D is undetermined. Germline V gene sequence: CDR1 SGHAT, CDR2 FQDESV (reference sequence). The CDR3 sequence is 14 residues long. V lost 1 base to trimming and J lost 2 bases, with 7 bases between them. CDR3 amino acids: CASSLGYPTDTQYF. As DNA, the CDR3 is TGTGCCAGCAGCTTAGGCTACCCCACAGATACGCAGTATTTT.

The count of this clonotype is one. The J gene is TRBJ2-3, the V gene TRBV20-1, with D possibly matching TRBD1 (5 bases). The V end was cut by 3 bases, the J end by 5 bases, with 18 bases between. CDR1 is DFQATT and CDR2 is SNEGSKA in the germline V gene (reference sequence). This CDR3 has 15 residues. The CDR3 DNA reads TGCAGTGCTAGTAACCTACCGACCAGGGTAGATACGCAGTATTTT. It translates to CSASNLPTRVDTQYF.

The chain employs TRBV5-1 and TRBJ2-1, with 14 bases fitting TRBD2. Trimming cost V 4 bases and J 4 bases; bases outside gene matches: 16. Germline lookup yields CDR1 SGHRS and CDR2 YFSETQ. The CDR3 runs to 20 residues. CDR3 sequence: CASSLPGTSGSGDSYNEQFF. The CDR3 region has the DNA TGCGCCAGCAGCCTACCCGGGACTAGCGGGAGTGGGGATTCATACAATGAGCAGTTCTTC.

This clonotype was observed at least ten times. The chain has TRBV6-5 and TRBJ1-1; D remains ambiguous. Germline CDR1 is MNHEY and CDR2 is SVGAGI. The CDR3 loop spans 16 amino acids. V was trimmed by 0 bases and J by 4 bases, leaving 15 bases between them. The CDR3 DNA sequence: TGTGCCAGCAGTTACTCTCGTTTCTTGGGATTCACTGAAGCTTTCTTT. Translated: CASSYSRFLGFTEAFF.

This clonotype has at least ten counts. The chain is built from TRBV5-1 and TRBJ1-2; TRBD1 is a possible D gene (6 bases). There are 15 residues in the CDR3. Germline CDR1 is SGHRS and CDR2 is YFSETQ. V lost 0 bases and J 5 bases, leaving 14 bases between the germline ends. The CDR3 loop is CASSLDPGASYGYTF. The CDR3 DNA reads as TGCGCCAGCAGCTTGGATCCGGGGGCTAGTTATGGCTACACCTTC.

This clonotype came up many times. The chain links TRBV14 to TRBJ2-1; no clear D gene. V lost 0 bases and J 15 bases, leaving 15 bases between the germline ends. Germline-derived CDR1 and CDR2 are SGHDN and FVKESK. The CDR3 loop spans 13 amino acids. CDR3 nucleotide sequence: TGTGCCAGCAGCCAAGAGAGGCAGTCTAATCTGTTCTTC. Translated: CASSQERQSNLFF.

The table lists this clonotype with many counts. The CDR3, as DNA: TGTGCCAGCAGTGAAGTGCGGTATACCTACGAGCAGTACTTC. Its translation: CASSEVRYTYEQYF. The rearrangement links TRBV2 to TRBJ2-7; D gene unclear. Germline-derived CDR1 and CDR2 are SNHLY and FYNNEI. The V and J ends lost 1 base and 2 bases respectively, with 9 bases between them. This CDR3 has 14 amino acids.

V and J are TRBV4-1 and TRBJ1-3; weak D call: TRBD1 (6 bases). The CDR3 has 16 amino acids. CDR1 is MGHRA, CDR2 YSYEKL, per germline. V was clipped by 3 bases and J by 0 bases, with 12 bases between them. The CDR3 loop reads CASSQTTGSSGNTIYF. DNA for the CDR3: TGCGCCAGCAGCCAGACTACAGGGTCCTCTGGAAACACCATATATTTT.

This clonotype has at least ten counts. V gene TRBV28 combines with J gene TRBJ2-3; 11 positions match TRBD2. CDR1 is MDHEN, CDR2 SYDVKM, per germline. V shed 0 bases and J 3 bases; nucleotides not matched to a gene: 5. The CDR3 has 17 amino acids. As DNA, the CDR3 is TGTGCCAGCAGTTTATGGATAACTAGCGGGAGTACAGATACGCAGTATTTT. It codes for CASSLWITSGSTDTQYF.

This clonotype showed up many times. The chain couples TRBV3-1 to TRBJ2-7, with TRBD2 as a possible D gene (6 bases). V shed 0 bases and J shed 4 bases, with 13 bases lying between them. Germline V gene sequence: CDR1 LGHDT, CDR2 YNNKEL (reference sequence). This CDR3 region has 15 residues. This chain's CDR3 is CASSQDLQRVYEQYF. The CDR3 bases are TGTGCCAGCAGCCAAGATTTACAGCGGGTGTACGAGCAGTACTTC.

Written as DNA, the CDR3 is TGTGCCAGCAGCGAGACGAGGGGGGTCTACGAGCAGTACGTC. Residues: CASSETRGVYEQYV. The chain is built from TRBV11-2 and TRBJ2-7, with D perhaps being TRBD1 or TRBD2 (6 bases each). The CDR3 is 14 amino acids. Trimming stripped 5 bases from V and 3 bases from J, with 14 bases between. CDR1 SGHAT and CDR2 FQNNGV come from the germline V gene.

This clonotype is a singleton in its sample. The chain joins TRBV20-1 to TRBJ1-5; no definite D call. From germline, CDR1 is DFQATT and CDR2 SNEGSKA (reference sequence). The ends were cut back, 3 bases at V and 0 bases at J, with 6 bases in the middle. This CDR3 comprises 13 residues. DNA for the CDR3: TGCAGTGCTAGGGATAATAGCAATCAGCCCCAGCATTTT. Its protein product is CSARDNSNQPQHF.